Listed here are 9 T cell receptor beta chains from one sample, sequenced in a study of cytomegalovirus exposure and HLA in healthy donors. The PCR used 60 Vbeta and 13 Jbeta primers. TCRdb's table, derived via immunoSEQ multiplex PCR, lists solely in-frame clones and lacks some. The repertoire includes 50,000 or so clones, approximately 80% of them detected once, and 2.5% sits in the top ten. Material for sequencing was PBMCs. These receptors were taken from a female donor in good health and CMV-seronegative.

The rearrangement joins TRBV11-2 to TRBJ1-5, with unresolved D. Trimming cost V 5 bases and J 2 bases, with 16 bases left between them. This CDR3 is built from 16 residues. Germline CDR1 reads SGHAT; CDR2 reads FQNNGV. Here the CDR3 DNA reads TGTGCCAGCAGCCGACCCCTGGGGAGGGGCAATCAGCCCCAGCATTTT. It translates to CASSRPLGRGNQPQHF.

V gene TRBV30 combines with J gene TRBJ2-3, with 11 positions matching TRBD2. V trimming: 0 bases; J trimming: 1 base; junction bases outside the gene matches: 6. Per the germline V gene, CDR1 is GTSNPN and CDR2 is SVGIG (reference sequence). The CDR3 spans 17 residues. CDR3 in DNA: TGTGCCTGGAGTGTGTCTAGCGGGAGGCGGGGCACAGATACGCAGTATTTT. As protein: CAWSVSSGRRGTDTQYF.

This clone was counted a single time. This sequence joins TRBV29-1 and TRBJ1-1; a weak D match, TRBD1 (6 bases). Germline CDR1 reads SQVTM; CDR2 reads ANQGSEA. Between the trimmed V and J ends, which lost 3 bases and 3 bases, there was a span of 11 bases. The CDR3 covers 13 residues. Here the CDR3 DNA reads TGCAGCGTTGATACAGGGCAGGACACTGAAGCTTTCTTT. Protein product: CSVDTGQDTEAFF. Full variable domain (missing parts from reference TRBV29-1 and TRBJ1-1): SAVISQKPSRDICQRGTSLTIQCQVDSQVTMMFWYRQQPGQSLTLIATANQGSEATYESGFVIDKFPISRPNLTFSTLTVSNMSPEDSSIYLCSVDTGQDTEAFFGQGTRLTVV.

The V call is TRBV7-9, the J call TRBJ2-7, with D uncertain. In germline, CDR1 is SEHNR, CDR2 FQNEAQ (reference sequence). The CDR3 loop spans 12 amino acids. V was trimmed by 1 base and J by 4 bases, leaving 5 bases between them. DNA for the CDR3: TGTGCCAGCAGCTTAGGGGCTTACGAGCAGTACTTC. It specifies CASSLGAYEQYF.

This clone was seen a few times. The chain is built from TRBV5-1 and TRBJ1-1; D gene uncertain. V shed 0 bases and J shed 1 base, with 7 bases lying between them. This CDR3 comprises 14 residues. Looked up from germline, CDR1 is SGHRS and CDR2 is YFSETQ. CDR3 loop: CASSLGRGNTEAFF. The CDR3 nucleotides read TGCGCCAGCAGCTTGGGCCGGGGGAACACTGAAGCTTTCTTT.

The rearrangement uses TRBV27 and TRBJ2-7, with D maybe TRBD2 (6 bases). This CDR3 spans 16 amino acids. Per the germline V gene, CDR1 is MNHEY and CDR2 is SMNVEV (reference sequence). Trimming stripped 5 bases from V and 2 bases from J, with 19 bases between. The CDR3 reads CASSPGWGGAAYEQYF. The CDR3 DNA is TGTGCCAGCAGTCCGGGGTGGGGCGGGGCGGCCTACGAGCAGTACTTC.

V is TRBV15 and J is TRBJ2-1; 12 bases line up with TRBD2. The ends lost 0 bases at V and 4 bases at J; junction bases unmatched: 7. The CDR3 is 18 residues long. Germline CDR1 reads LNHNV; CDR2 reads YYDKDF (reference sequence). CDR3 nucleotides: TGTGCCACCAGCAGAGATACCCTAGCGGGGGGGTTGTACAATGAGCAGTTCTTC. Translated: CATSRDTLAGGLYNEQFF.

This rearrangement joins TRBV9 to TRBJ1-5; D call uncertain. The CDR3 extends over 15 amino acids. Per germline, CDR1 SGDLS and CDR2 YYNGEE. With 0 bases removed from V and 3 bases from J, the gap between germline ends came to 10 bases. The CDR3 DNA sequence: TGTGCCAGCAGCGTAGGGCAGATACCCAATCAGCCCCAGCATTTT. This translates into CASSVGQIPNQPQHF. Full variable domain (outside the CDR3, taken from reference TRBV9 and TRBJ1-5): DSGVTQTPKHLITATGQRVTLRCSPRSGDLSVYWYQQSLDQGLQFLIQYYNGEERAKGNILERFSAQQFPDLHSELNLSSLELGDSALYFCASSVGQIPNQPQHFGDGTRLSIL.

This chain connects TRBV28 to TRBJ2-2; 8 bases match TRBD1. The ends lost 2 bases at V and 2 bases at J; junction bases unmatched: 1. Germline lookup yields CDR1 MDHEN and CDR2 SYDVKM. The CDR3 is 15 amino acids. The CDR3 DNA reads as TGTGCCAGCAGTTTAGGGACAGGAAACACCGGGGAGCTGTTTTTT. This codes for CASSLGTGNTGELFF.